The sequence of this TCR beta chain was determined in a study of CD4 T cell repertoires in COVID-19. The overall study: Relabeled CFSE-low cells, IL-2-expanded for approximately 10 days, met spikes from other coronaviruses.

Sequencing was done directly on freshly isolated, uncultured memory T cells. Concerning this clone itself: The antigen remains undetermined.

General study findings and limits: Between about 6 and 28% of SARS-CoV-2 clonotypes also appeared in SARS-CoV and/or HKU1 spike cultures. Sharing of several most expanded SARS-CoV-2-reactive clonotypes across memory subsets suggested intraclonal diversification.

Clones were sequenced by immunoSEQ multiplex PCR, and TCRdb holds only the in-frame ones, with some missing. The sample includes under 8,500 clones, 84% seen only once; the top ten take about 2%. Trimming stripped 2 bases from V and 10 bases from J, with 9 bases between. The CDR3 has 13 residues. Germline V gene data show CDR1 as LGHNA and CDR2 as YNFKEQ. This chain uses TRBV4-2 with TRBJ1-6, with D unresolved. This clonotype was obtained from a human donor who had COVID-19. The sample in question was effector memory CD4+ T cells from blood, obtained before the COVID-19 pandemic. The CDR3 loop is CASSQLRTSPLHF. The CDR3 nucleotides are TGTGCCAGCAGCCAACTTAGAACCTCACCCCTCCACTTT.